This TCR beta chain was captured in a study of T cell repertoires in cytomegalovirus infection. Study-level background: CMV infection plus the matching HLA type was flagged by public TCR beta signatures.

The CDR3 loop spans 14 amino acids. V shed 5 bases, J shed 5 bases, and the junction held 4 bases outside the gene matches. Germline V gene data show CDR1 as LNHDA and CDR2 as SQIVND (reference sequence). In regard to this clonotype: Its antigen is unknown.

MiXCR, run by TCRdb on the reads, gives a single entry per CDR3 protein. The sample has around 530,000 distinct CDR3 sequences, approximately 26% seen once. Whole-study results and caveats: The response measured ex vivo was dominated by TCR beta clonotypes (HLA-C-restricted and CMV-specific). CMV carriers having the relevant HLA were flagged by cumulative public TCR beta family frequency.

The chain links TRBV19 to TRBJ2-2; TRBD1 matches 8 bases. This receptor was obtained from a human donor in good health (CMV status not recorded). Some clones in this sample may be carry-over from other donors' samples. Sequenced input: PBMCs. The DNA for the CDR3 is TGTGCCAGTAGTGTCGGACAGGGTACCGGGGAGCTGTTTTTT. Encoded protein: CASSVGQGTGELFF.